These T cell receptor beta chains were read from a single sample in a study of blood T cells in healthy people across ages. TCRdb reprocessed the 5' RACE reads with MiXCR, giving one entry per CDR3 protein. The sample consists of around 1,800,000 distinct CDR3 sequences, about 39% of them appearing once. The specimen sequenced was blood. These receptors all stem from a human donor in good health. The CDR3 runs from the conserved cysteine through the conserved F or W. The order of the fields is clone size, J gene, D gene, V gene, CDR3 protein, CDR3 DNA. D genes are given only for firm matches. The size field is filled for only some rows; it gives once, few, many or a size class.

size: few; J: TRBJ2-3; D: TRBD2; V: TRBV20-1; CDR3: CSPGTSGTDTQYF; DNA: TGCAGTCCCGGGACTAGCGGAACAGATACGCAGTATTTT
size: .; J: TRBJ2-1; D: TRBD2; V: TRBV20-1; CDR3: CSARAGTSANNEQFF; DNA: TGCAGTGCTAGGGCTGGGACTAGCGCTAACAATGAGCAGTTCTTC
size: once; J: TRBJ1-4; D: .; V: TRBV5-1; CDR3: CASSLDLPEKLFF; DNA: TGCGCCAGCAGCTTGGACCTACCAGAAAAACTGTTTTTT
size: few; J: TRBJ2-7; D: .; V: TRBV5-1; CDR3: CASSWVGGGTYEQYF; DNA: TGCGCCAGCAGCTGGGTAGGAGGGGGAACCTACGAGCAGTACTTC
size: few; J: TRBJ1-2; D: TRBD1; V: TRBV6-1; CDR3: CASIKTGEGYYGYTF; DNA: TGTGCCAGCATTAAGACAGGGGAGGGCTACTATGGCTACACCTTC
size: .; J: TRBJ2-5; D: TRBD2; V: TRBV5-1; CDR3: CASSLAGAGVRGETQYF; DNA: TGCGCCAGCAGCTTGGCCGGGGCGGGGGTTCGTGGAGAGACCCAGTACTTC
size: .; J: TRBJ2-1; D: .; V: TRBV5-1; CDR3: CASAPLGRLNEQFF; DNA: TGCGCCAGCGCACCCCTTGGCAGACTCAATGAGCAGTTCTTC
size: few; J: TRBJ2-7; D: .; V: TRBV6-6; CDR3: CASSHGGSEQYF; DNA: TGTGCCAGCAGCCATGGGGGGTCCGAGCAGTACTTC
size: .; J: TRBJ2-1; D: TRBD2; V: TRBV6-1; CDR3: CASSETLGTSGYNEQFF; DNA: TGTGCCAGCAGTGAAACCCTGGGGACTAGCGGATACAATGAGCAGTTCTTC
size: few; J: TRBJ2-7; D: .; V: TRBV19; CDR3: CASSILGRAPYEQYF; DNA: TGTGCCAGTAGTATCCTGGGACGGGCCCCCTACGAGCAGTACTTC
size: .; J: TRBJ2-3; D: .; V: TRBV28; CDR3: CASSLPLFGPASRWYF; DNA: TGTGCCAGCAGTTTACCTCTGTTCGGCCCCGCAAGCCGGTGGTATTTT
size: few; J: TRBJ2-7; D: .; V: TRBV20-1; CDR3: CSAGGGRGGGSYEQYF; DNA: TGCAGTGCTGGGGGAGGTAGAGGGGGAGGGTCCTACGAGCAGTACTTC
size: .; J: TRBJ2-3; D: TRBD2; V: TRBV5-6; CDR3: CASSLWTSPFTDTQYF; DNA: TGTGCCAGCAGCTTGTGGACTAGTCCCTTCACAGATACGCAGTATTTT
size: .; J: TRBJ2-3; D: .; V: TRBV29-1; CDR3: CSAAGPGGTDTRYF; DNA: TGCAGCGCCGCTGGACCCGGGGGCACAGATACGCGGTATTTT
size: .; J: TRBJ2-3; D: .; V: TRBV20-1; CDR3: CSNRDPSTDTQYF; DNA: TGCAGCAACCGGGACCCTAGCACAGATACGCAGTATTTT
size: .; J: TRBJ2-5; D: .; V: TRBV7-9; CDR3: CASSLASGGLETQYF; DNA: TGTGCCAGCAGCTTAGCTTCGGGGGGCCTAGAGACCCAGTACTTC
size: .; J: TRBJ2-4; D: .; V: TRBV6-2/TRBV6-3; CDR3: CASSYPGTGPYYEGQYF; DNA: TGTGCCAGCAGTTACCCGGGAACTGGACCCTACTACGAGGGGCAGTACTTC
size: few; J: TRBJ2-1; D: TRBD2; V: TRBV7-6; CDR3: CASSTHSGGAYNEQFF; DNA: TGTGCCAGCAGCACCCATAGCGGGGGGGCCTACAATGAGCAGTTCTTC
size: .; J: TRBJ1-2; D: TRBD1; V: TRBV20-1; CDR3: CSAQGDRGNYGYTF; DNA: TGCAGTGCTCAAGGGGACAGGGGGAACTATGGCTACACCTTC
size: .; J: TRBJ2-5; D: TRBD2; V: TRBV10-3; CDR3: CAISNSILAGDEAQYF; DNA: TGTGCCATCTCTAACTCGATACTAGCGGGGGACGAGGCCCAGTACTTC
size: .; J: TRBJ2-7; D: .; V: TRBV14; CDR3: CASSHRVYYEQYF; DNA: TGTGCCAGCAGCCATAGGGTCTACTACGAGCAGTACTTC
size: few; J: TRBJ2-7; D: .; V: TRBV4-3; CDR3: CASSQEPGLGDEQYF; DNA: TGCGCCAGCAGCCAAGAACCCGGGCTAGGTGACGAGCAGTACTTC
size: .; J: TRBJ1-5; D: .; V: TRBV4-2; CDR3: CASSQDRQTNQPQHF; DNA: TGTGCCAGCAGCCAAGATAGGCAGACTAATCAGCCCCAGCATTTT
size: .; J: TRBJ1-2; D: .; V: TRBV11-2; CDR3: CASSPAPGRGYGYTF; DNA: TGTGCCAGCAGCCCAGCCCCCGGCAGGGGCTATGGCTACACCTTC
size: many; J: TRBJ2-1; D: .; V: TRBV20-1; CDR3: CSGRLGYNEQFF; DNA: TGCAGTGGAAGACTGGGCTACAATGAGCAGTTCTTC
size: few; J: TRBJ2-7; D: .; V: TRBV28; CDR3: CASSFANSYEQYF; DNA: TGTGCCAGCAGTTTTGCCAACTCCTACGAGCAGTACTTC
size: few; J: TRBJ2-1; D: TRBD2; V: TRBV29-1; CDR3: CSVTAGAFYNEQFF; DNA: TGCAGCGTAACGGCGGGAGCTTTCTACAATGAGCAGTTCTTC
size: .; J: TRBJ2-1; D: TRBD2; V: TRBV6-5; CDR3: CASSSGTSAVNEQFF; DNA: TGTGCCAGCAGTTCCGGGACTAGTGCGGTCAATGAGCAGTTCTTC
size: many; J: TRBJ2-4; D: .; V: TRBV20-1; CDR3: CSAPDRGGWNIQYF; DNA: TGCAGTGCGCCCGACAGGGGAGGGTGGAACATTCAGTACTTC
size: .; J: TRBJ2-1; D: .; V: TRBV14; CDR3: CASSQERHNEQFF; DNA: TGTGCCAGCAGCCAAGAACGACACAATGAGCAGTTCTTC
size: few; J: TRBJ1-2; D: .; V: TRBV6-2/TRBV6-3; CDR3: CASSYSWGSYGYTF; DNA: TGTGCCAGCAGTTACTCGTGGGGGAGCTATGGCTACACCTTC
size: .; J: TRBJ2-7; D: .; V: TRBV11-3; CDR3: CASSLYPGSCEQYF; DNA: TGTGCCAGCAGCTTATATCCAGGCTCCTGCGAGCAGTACTTC
size: .; J: TRBJ1-2; D: .; V: TRBV6-1; CDR3: CAGSELVRDNGYTF; DNA: TGTGCCGGCAGTGAACTAGTGCGCGACAATGGCTACACCTTC
size: few; J: TRBJ2-7; D: .; V: TRBV28; CDR3: CASSGLDRAGFYEQYF; DNA: TGTGCCAGCAGTGGTCTTGACAGGGCGGGATTCTACGAGCAGTACTTC
size: few; J: TRBJ1-1; D: .; V: TRBV5-1; CDR3: CASSLGGYNTEAFF; DNA: TGTGCCAGCAGCTTAGGGGGTTACAACACTGAAGCTTTCTTT
size: .; J: TRBJ1-1; D: TRBD1; V: TRBV7-9; CDR3: CASSHRDRAYTEAFF; DNA: TGTGCCAGCAGCCATCGGGACAGGGCGTACACTGAAGCTTTCTTT
size: .; J: TRBJ1-2; D: .; V: TRBV10-3; CDR3: CAISERKGNYGYTF; DNA: TGTGCCATCAGTGAGCGAAAGGGCAACTATGGCTACACCTTC
size: .; J: TRBJ1-2; D: .; V: TRBV6-5; CDR3: CASSYGDPRSDGYTF; DNA: TGTGCCAGCAGTTACGGGGATCCGAGGTCCGATGGCTACACCTTC
size: .; J: TRBJ1-1; D: .; V: TRBV29-1; CDR3: CSPDSESTEAFF; DNA: TGCAGCCCCGACAGTGAGAGCACTGAAGCTTTCTTT
size: .; J: TRBJ2-5; D: TRBD2; V: TRBV4-2; CDR3: CASSVTSGIQETQYF; DNA: TGTGCCAGCAGCGTGACTAGCGGAATACAAGAGACCCAGTACTTC
size: .; J: TRBJ2-7; D: .; V: TRBV14; CDR3: CASSPSYKYEQYF; DNA: TGTGCCAGCAGCCCTTCTTACAAGTACGAGCAGTACTTC